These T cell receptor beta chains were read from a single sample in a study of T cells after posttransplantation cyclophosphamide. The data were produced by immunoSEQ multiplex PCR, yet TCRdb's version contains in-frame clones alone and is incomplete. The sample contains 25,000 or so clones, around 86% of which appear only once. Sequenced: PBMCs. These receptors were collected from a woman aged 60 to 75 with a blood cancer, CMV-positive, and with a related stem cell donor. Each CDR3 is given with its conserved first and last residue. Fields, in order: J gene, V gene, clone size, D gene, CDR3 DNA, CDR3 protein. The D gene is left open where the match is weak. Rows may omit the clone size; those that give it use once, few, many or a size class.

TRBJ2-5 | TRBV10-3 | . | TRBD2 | TGTGCCATAGGAAGACTAGCGGGAGCCCAAGAGACCCAGTACTTC | CAIGRLAGAQETQYF
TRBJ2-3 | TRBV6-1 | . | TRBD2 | TGTGCCAGCAGCGGACTAGCGGGAGCAGATACGCAGTATTTT | CASSGLAGADTQYF
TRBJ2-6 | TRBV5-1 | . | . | TGCGCCAGCAGCTTGACGTCTAGCGCTAGCTCTGGGGCCAACGTCCTGACTTTC | CASSLTSSASSGANVLTF
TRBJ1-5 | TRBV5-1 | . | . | TGCGCCAGCAGCTTGGTCGGGGAGCGACCCCAGCATTTT | CASSLVGERPQHF
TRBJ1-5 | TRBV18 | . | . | TGTGCCAGCTCACCAGGGCTCGATCAGCCCCAGCATTTT | CASSPGLDQPQHF
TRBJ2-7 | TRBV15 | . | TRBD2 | TGTGCCACCAGCAGAGAGACTAGCGCAAGCAAGCAGTACTTC | CATSRETSASKQYF
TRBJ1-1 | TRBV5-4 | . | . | TGTGCCAGCAGCGAGGGACACTTGAACACTGAAGCTTTCTTT | CASSEGHLNTEAFF
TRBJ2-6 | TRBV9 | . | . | TGTGCCAGCAGCGATCGGTGGGGGGCCAACGTCCTGACTTTC | CASSDRWGANVLTF
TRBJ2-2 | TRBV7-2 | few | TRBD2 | TGTGCCAGCAGCCTACGAGGACTAGCGGGGAACACCGGGGAGCTGTTTTTT | CASSLRGLAGNTGELFF
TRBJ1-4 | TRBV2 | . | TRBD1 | TGTGCCAGCAGGACAGGGGCTGGTAATGAAAAACTGTTTTTT | CASRTGAGNEKLFF
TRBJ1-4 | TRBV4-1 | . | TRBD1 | TGCGCCAGCTACTCCCGGGACAGGGGGCCAGCAACTAATGAAAAACTGTTTTTT | CASYSRDRGPATNEKLFF